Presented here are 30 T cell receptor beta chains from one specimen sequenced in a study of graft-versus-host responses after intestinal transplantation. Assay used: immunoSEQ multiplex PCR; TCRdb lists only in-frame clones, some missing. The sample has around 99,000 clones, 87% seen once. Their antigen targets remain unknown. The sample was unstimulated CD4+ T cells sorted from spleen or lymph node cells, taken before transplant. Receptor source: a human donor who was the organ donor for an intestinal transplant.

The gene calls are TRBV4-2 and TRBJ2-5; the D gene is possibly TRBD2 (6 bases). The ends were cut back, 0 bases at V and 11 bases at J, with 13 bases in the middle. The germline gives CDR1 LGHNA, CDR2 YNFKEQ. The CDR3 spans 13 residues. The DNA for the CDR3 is TGTGCCAGCAGCCAAGAAACTTGGGGGGAGCAGTACTTC. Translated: CASSQETWGEQYF.

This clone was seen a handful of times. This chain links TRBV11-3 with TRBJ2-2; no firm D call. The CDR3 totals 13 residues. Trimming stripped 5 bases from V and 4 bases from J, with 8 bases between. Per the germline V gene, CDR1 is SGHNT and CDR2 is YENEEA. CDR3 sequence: CASSPAVTGELFF. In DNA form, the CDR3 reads TGTGCCAGCAGCCCCGCGGTCACCGGGGAGCTGTTTTTT.

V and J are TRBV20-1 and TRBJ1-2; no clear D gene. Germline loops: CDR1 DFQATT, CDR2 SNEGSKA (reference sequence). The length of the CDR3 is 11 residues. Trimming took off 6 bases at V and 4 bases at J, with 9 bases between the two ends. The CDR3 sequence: CSAQRSYGYTF. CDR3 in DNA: TGCAGTGCCCAGAGGTCCTATGGCTACACCTTC.

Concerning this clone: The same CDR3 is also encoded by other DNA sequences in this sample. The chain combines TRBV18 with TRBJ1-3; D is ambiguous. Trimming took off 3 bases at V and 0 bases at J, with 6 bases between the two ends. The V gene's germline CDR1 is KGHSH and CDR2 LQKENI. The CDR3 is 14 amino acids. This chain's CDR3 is CASSPQSSGNTIYF. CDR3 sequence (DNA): TGTGCCAGCTCACCCCAGAGCTCTGGAAACACCATATATTTT.

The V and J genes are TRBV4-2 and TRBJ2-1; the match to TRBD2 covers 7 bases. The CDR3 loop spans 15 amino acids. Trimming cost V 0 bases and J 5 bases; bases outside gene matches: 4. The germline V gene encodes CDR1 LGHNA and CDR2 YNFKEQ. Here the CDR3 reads CASSQEASGHNEQFF. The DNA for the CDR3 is TGTGCCAGCAGCCAAGAGGCTAGCGGTCACAATGAGCAGTTCTTC.

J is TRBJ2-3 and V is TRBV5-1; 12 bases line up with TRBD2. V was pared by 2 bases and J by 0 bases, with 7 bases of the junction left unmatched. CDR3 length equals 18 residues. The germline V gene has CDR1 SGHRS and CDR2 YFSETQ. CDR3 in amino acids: CASSFGLAGGRSTDTQYF. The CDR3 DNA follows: TGCGCCAGCAGCTTTGGCCTAGCGGGGGGGCGTAGCACAGATACGCAGTATTTT.

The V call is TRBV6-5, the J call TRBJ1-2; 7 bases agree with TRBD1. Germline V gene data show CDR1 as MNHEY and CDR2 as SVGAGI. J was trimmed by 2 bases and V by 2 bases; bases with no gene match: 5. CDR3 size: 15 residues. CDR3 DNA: TGTGCCAGCAGTTACGGGACAGTGACAAACTATGGCTACACCTTC. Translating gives CASSYGTVTNYGYTF.

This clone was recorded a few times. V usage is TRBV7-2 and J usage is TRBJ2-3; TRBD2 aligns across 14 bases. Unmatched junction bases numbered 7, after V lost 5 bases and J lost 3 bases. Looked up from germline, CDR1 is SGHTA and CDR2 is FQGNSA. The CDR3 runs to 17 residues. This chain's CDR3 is CASSTRLAGGRTDTQYF. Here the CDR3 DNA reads TGTGCCAGCAGCACGCGACTAGCGGGGGGGAGAACAGATACGCAGTATTTT.

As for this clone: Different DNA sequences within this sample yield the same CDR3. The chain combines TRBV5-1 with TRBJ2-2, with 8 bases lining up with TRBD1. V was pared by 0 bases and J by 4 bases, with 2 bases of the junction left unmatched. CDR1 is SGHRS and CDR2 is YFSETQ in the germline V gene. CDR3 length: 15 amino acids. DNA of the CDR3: TGCGCCAGCAGCTTGGGCCAGGGGGCCACCGGGGAGCTGTTTTTT. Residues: CASSLGQGATGELFF. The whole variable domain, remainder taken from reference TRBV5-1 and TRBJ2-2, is KAGVTQTPRYLIKTRGQQVTLSCSPISGHRSVSWYQQTPGQGLQFLFEYFSETQRNKGNFPGRFSGRQFSNSRSEMNVSTLELGDSALYLCASSLGQGATGELFFGEGSRLTVL.

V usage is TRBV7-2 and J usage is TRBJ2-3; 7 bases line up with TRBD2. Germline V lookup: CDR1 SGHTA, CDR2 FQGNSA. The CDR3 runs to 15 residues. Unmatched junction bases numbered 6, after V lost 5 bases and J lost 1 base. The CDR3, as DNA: TGTGCCAGCAGCCCCCCACGGGGGGGCACAGATACGCAGTATTTT. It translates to CASSPPRGGTDTQYF.

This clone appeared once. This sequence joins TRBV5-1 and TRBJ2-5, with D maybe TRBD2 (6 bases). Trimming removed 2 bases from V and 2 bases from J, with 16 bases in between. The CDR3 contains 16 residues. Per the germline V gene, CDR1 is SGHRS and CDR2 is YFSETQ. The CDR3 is CASSFETRFGQETQYF. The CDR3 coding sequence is TGCGCCAGCAGCTTCGAGACTAGGTTTGGTCAAGAGACCCAGTACTTC.

CDR3 nucleotides: TGTGCCAGCAGTTTACAATGGGGGGCGCAGGAGACCCAGTACTTC. This translates into CASSLQWGAQETQYF. The chain recombines TRBV27 with TRBJ2-5; D may be TRBD1 or TRBD2 (6 bases each). This CDR3 has 15 amino acids. From germline, CDR1 is MNHEY and CDR2 SMNVEV (reference sequence). With 2 bases removed from V and 5 bases from J, the gap between germline ends came to 15 bases.

The CDR3 nucleotides read TGTGCCAGCTCACGGTCGATGAACCAGGGTTTAAGAAACACCATATATTTT. Amino acids: CASSRSMNQGLRNTIYF. The genes are TRBV18 and TRBJ1-3; possibly TRBD1 for D (5 bases). V gave up 4 bases and J gave up 5 bases, with 21 bases separating them. The CDR3 is 17 amino acids. The germline gives CDR1 KGHSH, CDR2 LQKENI.

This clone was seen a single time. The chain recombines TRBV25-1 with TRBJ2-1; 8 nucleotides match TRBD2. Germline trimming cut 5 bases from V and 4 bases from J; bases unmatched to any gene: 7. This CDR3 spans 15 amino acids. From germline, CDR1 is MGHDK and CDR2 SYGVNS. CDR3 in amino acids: CASSKASGQYNEQFF. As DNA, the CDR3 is TGTGCCAGCAGTAAGGCTAGCGGGCAGTACAATGAGCAGTTCTTC.

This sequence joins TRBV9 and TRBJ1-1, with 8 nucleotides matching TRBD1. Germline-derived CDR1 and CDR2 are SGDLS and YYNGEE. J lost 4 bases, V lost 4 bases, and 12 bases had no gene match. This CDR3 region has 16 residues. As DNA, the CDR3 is TGTGCCAGCAGCCCCATTGGTTTTCAGGGGGCCACTGAAGCTTTCTTT. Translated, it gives CASSPIGFQGATEAFF.

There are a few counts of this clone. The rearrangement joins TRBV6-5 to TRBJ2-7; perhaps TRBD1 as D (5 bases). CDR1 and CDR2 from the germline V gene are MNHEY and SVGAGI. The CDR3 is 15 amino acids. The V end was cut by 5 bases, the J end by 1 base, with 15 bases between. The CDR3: CASSRRDPSSYEQYF. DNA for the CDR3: TGTGCCAGCAGTCGCAGGGATCCCTCTTCCTACGAGCAGTACTTC.

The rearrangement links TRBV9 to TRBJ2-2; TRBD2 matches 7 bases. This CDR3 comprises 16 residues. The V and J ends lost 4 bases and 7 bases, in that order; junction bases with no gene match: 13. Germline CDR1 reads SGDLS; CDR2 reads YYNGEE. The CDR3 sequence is CASSLRDYPPGGELFF. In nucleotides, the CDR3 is TGTGCCAGCAGCCTACGGGACTACCCGCCGGGCGGGGAGCTGTTTTTT.

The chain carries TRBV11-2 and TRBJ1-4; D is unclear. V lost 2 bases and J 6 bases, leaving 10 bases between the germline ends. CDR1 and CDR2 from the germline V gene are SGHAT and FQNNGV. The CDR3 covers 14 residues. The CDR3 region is CASSLTQIDEKLFF. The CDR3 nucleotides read TGTGCCAGCAGCTTAACGCAGATCGATGAAAAACTGTTTTTT.

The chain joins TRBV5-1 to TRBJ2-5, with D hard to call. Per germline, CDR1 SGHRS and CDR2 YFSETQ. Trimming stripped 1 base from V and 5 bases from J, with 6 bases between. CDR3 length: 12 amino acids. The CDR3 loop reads CASSLLGETQYF. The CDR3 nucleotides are TGCGCCAGCAGCTTGTTGGGGGAGACCCAGTACTTC. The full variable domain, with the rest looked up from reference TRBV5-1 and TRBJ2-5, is KAGVTQTPRYLIKTRGQQVTLSCSPISGHRSVSWYQQTPGQGLQFLFEYFSETQRNKGNFPGRFSGRQFSNSRSEMNVSTLELGDSALYLCASSLLGETQYFGPGTRLLVL.

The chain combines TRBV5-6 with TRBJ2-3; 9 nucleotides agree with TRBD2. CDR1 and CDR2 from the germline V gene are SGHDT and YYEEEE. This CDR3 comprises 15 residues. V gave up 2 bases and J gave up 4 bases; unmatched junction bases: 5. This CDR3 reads CASSFAGGGSDTQYF. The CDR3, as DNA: TGTGCCAGCAGCTTTGCGGGAGGGGGGTCAGATACGCAGTATTTT.

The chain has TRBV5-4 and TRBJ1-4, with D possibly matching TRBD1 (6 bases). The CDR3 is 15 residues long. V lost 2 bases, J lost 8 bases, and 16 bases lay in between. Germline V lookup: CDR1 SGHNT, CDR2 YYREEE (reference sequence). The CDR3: CASSLQPSTGEKLFF. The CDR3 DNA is TGTGCCAGCAGCTTACAACCCAGTACAGGGGAAAAACTGTTTTTT.

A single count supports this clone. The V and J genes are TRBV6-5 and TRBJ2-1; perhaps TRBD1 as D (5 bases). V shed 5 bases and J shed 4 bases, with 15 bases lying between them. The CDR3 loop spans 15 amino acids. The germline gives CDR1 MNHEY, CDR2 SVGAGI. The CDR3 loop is CASSPGRAAYNEQFF. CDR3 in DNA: TGTGCCAGCAGTCCGGGCAGGGCAGCATACAATGAGCAGTTCTTC.

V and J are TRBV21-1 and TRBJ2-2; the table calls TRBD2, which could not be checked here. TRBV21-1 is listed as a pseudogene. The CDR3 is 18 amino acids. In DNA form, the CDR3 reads TGTGCCAGGGAAAGAGGACTAGCGGGAGGGCCTGGCACCGGGGAGCTGTTTTTT. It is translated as CARERGLAGGPGTGELFF.

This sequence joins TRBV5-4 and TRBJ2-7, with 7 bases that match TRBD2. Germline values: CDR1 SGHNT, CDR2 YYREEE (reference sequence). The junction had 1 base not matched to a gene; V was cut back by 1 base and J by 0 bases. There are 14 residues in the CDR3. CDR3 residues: CASSLSSGSYEQYF. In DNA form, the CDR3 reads TGTGCCAGCAGCTTGTCTAGCGGCTCCTACGAGCAGTACTTC. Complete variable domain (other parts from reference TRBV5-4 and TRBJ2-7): ETGVTQSPTHLIKTRGQQVTLRCSSQSGHNTVSWYQQALGQGPQFIFQYYREEENGRGNFPPRFSGLQFPNYSSELNVNALELDDSALYLCASSLSSGSYEQYFGPGTRLTVT.

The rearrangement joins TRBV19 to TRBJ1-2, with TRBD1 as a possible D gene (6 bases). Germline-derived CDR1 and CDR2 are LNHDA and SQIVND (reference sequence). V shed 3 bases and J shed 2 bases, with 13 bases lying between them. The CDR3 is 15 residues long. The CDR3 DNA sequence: TGTGCCAGTAGTATCCTGGACAGCCTGAACTATGGCTACACCTTC. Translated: CASSILDSLNYGYTF.

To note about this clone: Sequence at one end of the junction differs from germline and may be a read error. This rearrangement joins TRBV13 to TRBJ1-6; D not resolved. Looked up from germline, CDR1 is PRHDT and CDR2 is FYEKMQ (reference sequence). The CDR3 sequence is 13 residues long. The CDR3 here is CASSLGLHSPLHF. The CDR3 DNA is TGTGCCAGCAGCTTAGGCCTACATTCCCCCCTCCACTTT.

The CDR3 loop is CASSFSEGSPLHF. CDR3 DNA: TGTGCCAGCAGCTTTTCTGAGGGGTCACCCCTCCACTTT. The V call is TRBV7-9, the J call TRBJ1-6; maybe TRBD1 (5 bases). The V and J ends lost 3 bases and 10 bases respectively, with 10 bases between them. The germline V gene has CDR1 SEHNR and CDR2 FQNEAQ (reference sequence). The CDR3 totals 13 residues.

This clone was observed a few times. The CDR3 sequence is CAIRQGLDYGYTF. The CDR3 region has the DNA TGTGCCATCAGGCAGGGGTTGGACTATGGCTACACCTTC. The chain recombines TRBV10-3 with TRBJ1-2, with D perhaps matching TRBD1 (6 bases). CDR1 and CDR2 (germline): ENHRY, SYGVKD. Between the trimmed V and J ends, which lost 6 bases and 3 bases, there was a span of 11 bases. The CDR3 has 13 residues.

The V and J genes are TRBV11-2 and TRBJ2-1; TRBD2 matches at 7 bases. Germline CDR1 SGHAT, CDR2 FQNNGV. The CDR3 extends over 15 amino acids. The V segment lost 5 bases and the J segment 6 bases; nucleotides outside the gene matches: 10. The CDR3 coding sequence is TGTGCCAGCAGCCGGAGGCTAGCGGAGACCAATGAGCAGTTCTTC. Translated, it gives CASSRRLAETNEQFF.

CDR3 amino acids: CASSFGAKTSSMLAKNIQYF. The CDR3 DNA follows: TGCGCCAGCAGCTTTGGGGCAAAGACCAGCTCAATGCTAGCCAAAAACATTCAGTACTTC. The rearrangement links TRBV5-1 to TRBJ2-4; D may be TRBD1 (5 bases). Germline V gene lookup returns CDR1 SGHRS and CDR2 YFSETQ. The CDR3 runs 20 residues. V lost 2 bases to trimming and J lost 0 bases, with 24 bases between them.